This TCR beta chain originates from a study of blood T cell repertoires in COVID-19. Study-wide background: Samples of COVID-19 (acute and convalescent) were obtained from the United States, Italy and Spain. The cDNA or gDNA used as material had been derived from T cells, B-cell-depleted T cells, or PBMCs.

As processed by the authors: Researchers report that nucleated cell counts were estimated from reference gene primer amplification. Clones were read by immunoSEQ multiplex PCR, and TCRdb kept only the in-frame ones, dropping some. The DNA gave D and trimming, while V, J and clone size come from that table. The sample holds 90,000 to 120,000 clones, roughly 88% seen once. The CDR3 runs 14 residues. The ends were cut back, 5 bases at V and 1 base at J, with 11 bases in the middle. From germline, CDR1 is SEHNR and CDR2 FQNEAQ (reference sequence). Sequenced material: peripheral blood. The TCR originated in a human donor in a cohort sampled during active COVID-19. The V call is TRBV7-9, the J call TRBJ1-1; D is ambiguous. CDR3 DNA sequence: TGTGCCAGCAGCCAGACGGAGGGGAACACTGAAGCTTTCTTT. It codes for CASSQTEGNTEAFF.